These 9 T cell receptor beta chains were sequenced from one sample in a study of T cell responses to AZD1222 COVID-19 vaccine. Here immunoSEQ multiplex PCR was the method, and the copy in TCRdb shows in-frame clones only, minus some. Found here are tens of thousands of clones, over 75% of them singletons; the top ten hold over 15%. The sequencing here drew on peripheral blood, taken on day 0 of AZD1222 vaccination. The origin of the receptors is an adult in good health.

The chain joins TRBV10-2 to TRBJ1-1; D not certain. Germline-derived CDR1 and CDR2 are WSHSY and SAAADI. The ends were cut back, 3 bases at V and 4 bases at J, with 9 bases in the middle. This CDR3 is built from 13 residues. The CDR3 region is CASSEAPSTEAFF. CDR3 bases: TGCGCCAGCAGTGAAGCTCCCAGCACTGAAGCTTTCTTT.

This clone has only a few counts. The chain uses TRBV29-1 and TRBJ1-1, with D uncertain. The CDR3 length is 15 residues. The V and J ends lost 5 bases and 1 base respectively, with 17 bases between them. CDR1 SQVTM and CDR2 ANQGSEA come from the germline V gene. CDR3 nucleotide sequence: TGCAGCGTTTTTGCCCCGAGTCCAGGGAACACTGAAGCTTTCTTT. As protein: CSVFAPSPGNTEAFF.

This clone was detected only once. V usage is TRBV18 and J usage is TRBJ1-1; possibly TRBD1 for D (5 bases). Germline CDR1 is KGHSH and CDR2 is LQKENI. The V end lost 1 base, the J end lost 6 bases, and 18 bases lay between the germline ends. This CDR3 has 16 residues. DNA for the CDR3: TGTGCCAGCTCACCACTAAAAGCAGGGTTGGGGGCTGAAGCTTTCTTT. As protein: CASSPLKAGLGAEAFF.

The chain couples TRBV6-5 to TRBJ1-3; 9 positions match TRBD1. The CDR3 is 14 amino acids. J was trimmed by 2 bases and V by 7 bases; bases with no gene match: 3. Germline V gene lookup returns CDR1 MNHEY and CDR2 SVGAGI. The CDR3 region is CASIGTGTGNTIYF. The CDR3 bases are TGTGCCAGCATTGGGACAGGGACTGGAAACACCATATATTTT.

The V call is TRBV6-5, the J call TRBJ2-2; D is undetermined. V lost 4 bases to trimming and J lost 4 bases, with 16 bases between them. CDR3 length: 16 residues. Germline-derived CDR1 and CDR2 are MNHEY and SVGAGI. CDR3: CASSFLPGVSTGELFF. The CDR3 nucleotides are TGTGCCAGCAGTTTCCTCCCCGGAGTGTCCACCGGGGAGCTGTTTTTT.

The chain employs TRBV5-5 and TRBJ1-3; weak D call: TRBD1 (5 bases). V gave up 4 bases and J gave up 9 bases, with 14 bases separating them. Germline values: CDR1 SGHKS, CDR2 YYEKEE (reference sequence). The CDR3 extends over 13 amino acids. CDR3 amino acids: CASSLTGEGTIYF. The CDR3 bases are TGTGCCAGCAGCCTAACAGGTGAAGGCACCATATATTTT.

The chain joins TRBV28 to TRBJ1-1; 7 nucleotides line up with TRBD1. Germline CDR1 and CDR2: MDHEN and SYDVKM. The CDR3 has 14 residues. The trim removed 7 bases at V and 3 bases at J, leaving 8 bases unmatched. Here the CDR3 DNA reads TGTGCCAGCACCAATGCCAGGGGGGACACTGAAGCTTTCTTT. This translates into CASTNARGDTEAFF.

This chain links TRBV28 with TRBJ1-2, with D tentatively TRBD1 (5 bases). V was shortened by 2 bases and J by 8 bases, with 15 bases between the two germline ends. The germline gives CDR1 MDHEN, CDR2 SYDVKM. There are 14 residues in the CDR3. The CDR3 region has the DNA TGTGCCAGCAGTTTAGGCTCGGACAAAAGGGGCTACACCTTC. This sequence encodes CASSLGSDKRGYTF.

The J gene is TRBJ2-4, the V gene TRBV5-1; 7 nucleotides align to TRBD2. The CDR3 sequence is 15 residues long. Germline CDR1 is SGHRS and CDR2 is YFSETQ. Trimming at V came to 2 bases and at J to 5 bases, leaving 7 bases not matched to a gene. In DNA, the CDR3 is TGCGCCAGCAGCTTAGGGCAGGGAGGGCAAAACATTCAGTACTTC. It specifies CASSLGQGGQNIQYF.